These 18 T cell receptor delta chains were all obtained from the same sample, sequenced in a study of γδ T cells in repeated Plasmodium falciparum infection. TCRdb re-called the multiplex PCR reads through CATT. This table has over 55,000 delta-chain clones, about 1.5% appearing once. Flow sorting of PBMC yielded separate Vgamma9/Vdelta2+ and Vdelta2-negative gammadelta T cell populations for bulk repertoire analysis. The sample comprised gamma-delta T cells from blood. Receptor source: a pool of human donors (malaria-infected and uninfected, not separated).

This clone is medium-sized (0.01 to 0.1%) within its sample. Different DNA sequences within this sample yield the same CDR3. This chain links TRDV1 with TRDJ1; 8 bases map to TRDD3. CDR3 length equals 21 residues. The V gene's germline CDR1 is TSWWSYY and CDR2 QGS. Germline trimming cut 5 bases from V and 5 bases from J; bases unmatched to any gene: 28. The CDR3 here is CALGNLRNPSPGGHTGDKLIF. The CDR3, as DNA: TGTGCTCTTGGGAACCTTAGGAACCCCTCTCCTGGGGGACACACTGGGGATAAACTCATCTTT.

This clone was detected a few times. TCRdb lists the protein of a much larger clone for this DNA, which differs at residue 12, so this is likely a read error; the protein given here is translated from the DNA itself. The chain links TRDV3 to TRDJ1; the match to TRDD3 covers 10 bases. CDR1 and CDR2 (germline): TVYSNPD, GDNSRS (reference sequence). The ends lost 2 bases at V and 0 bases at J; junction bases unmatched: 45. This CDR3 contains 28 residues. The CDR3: CAFGGSSPLGDMGSACLRIATYTDKLIF. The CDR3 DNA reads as TGTGCCTTTGGTGGTTCCTCCCCGCTGGGGGATATGGGGAGCGCATGTTTACGGATAGCTACGTACACCGATAAACTCATCTTT. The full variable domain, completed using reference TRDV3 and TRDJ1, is CDKVTQSSPDQTVASGSEVVLLCTYDTVYSNPDLFWYRIRPDYSFQFVFYGDNSRSEGADFTQGRFSVKHILTQKAFHLVISPVRTEDSATYYCAFGGSSPLGDMGSACLRIATYTDKLIFGKGTRVTVEP.

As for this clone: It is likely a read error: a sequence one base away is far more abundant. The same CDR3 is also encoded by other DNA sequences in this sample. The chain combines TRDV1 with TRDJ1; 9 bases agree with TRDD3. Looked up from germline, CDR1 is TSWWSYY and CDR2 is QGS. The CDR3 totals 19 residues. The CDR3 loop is CALGESPIGGDTSTDKLIF. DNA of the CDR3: TGTGCCCTTGGGGAATCGCCAATCGGGGGGGATACATCCACCGATAAACTCATCTTT.

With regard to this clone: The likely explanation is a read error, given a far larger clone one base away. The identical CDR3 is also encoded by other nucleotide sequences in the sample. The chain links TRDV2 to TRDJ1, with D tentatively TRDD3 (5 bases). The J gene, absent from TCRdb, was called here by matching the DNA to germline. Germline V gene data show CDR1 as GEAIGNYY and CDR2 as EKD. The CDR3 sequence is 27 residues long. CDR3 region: CACDTSLLRMGSQEDPKPTLYTDKLIF. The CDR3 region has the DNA TGTGCCTGTGACACATCTCTCCTGAGAATGGGATCACAGGAGGACCCAAAACCGACTCTCTACACAGATAAACTCATCTTT.

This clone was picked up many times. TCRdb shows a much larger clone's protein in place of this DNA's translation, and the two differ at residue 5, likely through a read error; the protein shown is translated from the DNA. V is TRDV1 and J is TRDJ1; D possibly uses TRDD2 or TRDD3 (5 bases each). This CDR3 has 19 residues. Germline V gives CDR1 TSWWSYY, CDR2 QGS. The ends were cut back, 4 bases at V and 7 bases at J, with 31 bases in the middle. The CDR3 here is CALGGLGIPTELGRSKLIF. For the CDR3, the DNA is TGTGCTCTTGGGGGACTCGGGATCCCTACCGAATTAGGAAGGAGTAAACTCATCTTT.

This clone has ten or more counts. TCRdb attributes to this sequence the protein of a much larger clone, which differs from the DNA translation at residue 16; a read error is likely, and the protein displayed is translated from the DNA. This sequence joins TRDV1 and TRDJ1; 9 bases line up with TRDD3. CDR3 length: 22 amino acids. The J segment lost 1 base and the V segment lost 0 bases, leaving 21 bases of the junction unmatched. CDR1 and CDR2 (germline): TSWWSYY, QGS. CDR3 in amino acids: CALGELKASLAGGFTRTDKLIF. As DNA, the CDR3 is TGTGCTCTTGGGGAACTAAAGGCCTCCTTGGCTGGGGGATTCACCCGCACCGATAAACTCATCTTT.

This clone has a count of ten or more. The CDR3 DNA reads as TGTGCTCTTGGGGAACTATCCCCAGACCCTTCCCCTGACTGGGGGATTTTCGATAAACTCATCTTT. Amino acids: CALGELSPDPSPDWGIFDKLIF. This chain uses TRDV1 with TRDJ1, with TRDD3 identical over 10 bases. CDR1 TSWWSYY and CDR2 QGS come from the germline V gene. With V trimmed by 0 bases and J by 4 bases, 23 bases remained unmatched. The CDR3 extends over 22 amino acids.

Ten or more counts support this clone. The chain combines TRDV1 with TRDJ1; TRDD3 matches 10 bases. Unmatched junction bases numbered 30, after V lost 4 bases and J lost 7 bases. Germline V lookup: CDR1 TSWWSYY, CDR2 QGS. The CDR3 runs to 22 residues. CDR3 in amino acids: CALGVRPPLPYWGISRIGKLIF. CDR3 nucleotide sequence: TGTGCTCTTGGGGTGCGGCCCCCTCTCCCGTACTGGGGGATTAGTCGAATCGGTAAACTCATCTTT.

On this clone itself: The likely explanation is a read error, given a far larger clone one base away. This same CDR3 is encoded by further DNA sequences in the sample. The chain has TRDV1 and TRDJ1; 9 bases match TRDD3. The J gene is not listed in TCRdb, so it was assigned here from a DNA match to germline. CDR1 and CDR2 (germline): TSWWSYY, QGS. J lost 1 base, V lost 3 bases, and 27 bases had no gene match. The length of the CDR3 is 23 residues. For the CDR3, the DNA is TGTGCTCTTGGGGACCGGGGGCGACCTTGGAGCATACTGGGGGACACGTCCACCGATAAACTCATCTTT. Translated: CALGDRGRPWSILGDTSTDKLIF.

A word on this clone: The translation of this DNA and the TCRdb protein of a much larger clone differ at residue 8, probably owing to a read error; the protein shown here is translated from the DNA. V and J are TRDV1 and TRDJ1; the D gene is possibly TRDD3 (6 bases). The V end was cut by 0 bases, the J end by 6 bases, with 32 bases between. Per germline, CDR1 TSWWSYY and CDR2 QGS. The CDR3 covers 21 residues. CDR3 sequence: CALGELCDFPPGAKRRNKLIF. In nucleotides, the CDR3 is TGTGCTCTTGGGGAACTTTGCGACTTCCCCCCTGGGGCAAAACGTCGGAATAAACTCATCTTT.

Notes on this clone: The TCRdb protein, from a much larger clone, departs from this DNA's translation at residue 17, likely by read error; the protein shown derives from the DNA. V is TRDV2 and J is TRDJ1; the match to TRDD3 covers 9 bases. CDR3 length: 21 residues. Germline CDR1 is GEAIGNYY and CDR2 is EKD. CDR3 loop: CACDTSILGDLIPRYTNKLIF. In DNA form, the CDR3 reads TGTGCCTGTGACACATCGATACTGGGGGACTTAATCCCGCGGTACACCAATAAACTCATCTTT.

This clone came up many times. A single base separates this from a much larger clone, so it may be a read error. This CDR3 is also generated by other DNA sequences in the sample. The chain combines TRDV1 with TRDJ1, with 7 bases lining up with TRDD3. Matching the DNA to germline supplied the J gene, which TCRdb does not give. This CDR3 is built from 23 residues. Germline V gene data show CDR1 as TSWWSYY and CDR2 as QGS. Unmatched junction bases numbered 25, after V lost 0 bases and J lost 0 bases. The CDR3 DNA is TGTGCTCTTGGGGAACTACGCCCTGCCCCCTGGGGGGTACCATTGGGGTACACCGATAAACTCATCTTT. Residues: CALGELRPAPWGVPLGYTDKLIF.

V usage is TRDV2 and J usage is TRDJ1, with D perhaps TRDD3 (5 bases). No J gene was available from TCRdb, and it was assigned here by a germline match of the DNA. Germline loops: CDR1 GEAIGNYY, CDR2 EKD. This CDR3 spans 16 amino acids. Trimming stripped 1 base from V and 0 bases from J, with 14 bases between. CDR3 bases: TGTGCCTGTGACACGAGGGGACATCCCTACACCGATAAACTCATCTTT. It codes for CACDTRGHPYTDKLIF.

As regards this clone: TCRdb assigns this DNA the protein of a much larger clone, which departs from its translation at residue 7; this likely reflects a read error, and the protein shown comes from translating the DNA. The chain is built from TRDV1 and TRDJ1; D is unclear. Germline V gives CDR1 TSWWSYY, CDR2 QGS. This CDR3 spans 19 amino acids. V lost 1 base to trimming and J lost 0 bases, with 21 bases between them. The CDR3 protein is CALGERLTLTLVYTDKLIF. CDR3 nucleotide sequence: TGTGCTCTTGGGGAACGACTTACTCTAACCCTCGTGTACACCGATAAACTCATCTTT.

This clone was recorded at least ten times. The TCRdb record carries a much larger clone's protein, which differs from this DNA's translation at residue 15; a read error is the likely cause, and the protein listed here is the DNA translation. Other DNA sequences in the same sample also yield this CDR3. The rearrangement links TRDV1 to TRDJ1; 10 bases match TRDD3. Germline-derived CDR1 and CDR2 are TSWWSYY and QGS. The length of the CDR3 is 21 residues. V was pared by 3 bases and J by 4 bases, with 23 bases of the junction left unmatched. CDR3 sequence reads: CALGDTRGYWGITREDDKLIF. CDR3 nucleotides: TGTGCTCTTGGGGATACTAGGGGGTACTGGGGGATCACGCGGGAGGACGATAAACTCATCTTT.

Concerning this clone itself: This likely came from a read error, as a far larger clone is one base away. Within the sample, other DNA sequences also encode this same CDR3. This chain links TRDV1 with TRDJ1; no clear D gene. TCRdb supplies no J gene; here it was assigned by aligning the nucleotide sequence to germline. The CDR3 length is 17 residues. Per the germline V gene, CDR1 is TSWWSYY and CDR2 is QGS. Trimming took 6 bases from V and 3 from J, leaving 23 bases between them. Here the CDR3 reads CALGTEGSLRFADKLIF. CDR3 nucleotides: TGTGCTCTTGGAACAGAAGGTTCCCTGAGATTCGCCGATAAACTCATCTTT.

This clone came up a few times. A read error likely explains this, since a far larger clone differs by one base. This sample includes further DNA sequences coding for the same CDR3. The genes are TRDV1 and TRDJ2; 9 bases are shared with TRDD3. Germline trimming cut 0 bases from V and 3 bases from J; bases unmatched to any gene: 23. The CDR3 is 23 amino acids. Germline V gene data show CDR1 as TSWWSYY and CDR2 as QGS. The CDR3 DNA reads TGTGCTCTTGGGGAACTGCTATCCACCACTCCGTACTGGGGGACAAAAATGACAGCACAACTCTTCTTT. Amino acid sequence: CALGELLSTTPYWGTKMTAQLFF.

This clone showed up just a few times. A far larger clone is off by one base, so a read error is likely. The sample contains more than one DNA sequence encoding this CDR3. In DNA, the CDR3 is TGCGCTCTTGGGGAATCTCACGCCCTACGCATTCGGGGGATAGAGGACACCGGTAAACTCATCTTT. This sequence encodes CALGESHALRIRGIEDTGKLIF. This chain links TRDV1 with TRDJ1; 8 bases are a match to TRDD3. The J gene was not available in TCRdb and was assigned here by matching the DNA to germline segments. There are 22 residues in the CDR3. Germline V gene lookup returns CDR1 TSWWSYY and CDR2 QGS.